The clone carrying this T cell receptor (beta chain) was seen repeatedly, ten times or more. These data originate in a study of neurological immune-mediated disorders. In TCRdb, the 5' RACE reads were re-called with MiXCR into one record per CDR3 protein. The table has about 59,000 distinct CDR3 sequences, 3% to 4% seen once. CDR3 length equals 17 residues. Germline V CDR1 and CDR2: SGHTA, FQGNSA. V was pared by 5 bases and J by 1 base, with 17 bases between. V gene TRBV7-2 combines with J gene TRBJ2-2; perhaps TRBD2 as D (5 bases). This clonotype originated in a woman between 50 and 59 years old with multiple sclerosis. The specimen was PBMCs. CDR3 loop: CASSAWGVFRNTGELFF. DNA for the CDR3: TGTGCCAGCAGCGCGTGGGGAGTTTTTAGGAACACCGGGGAGCTGTTTTTT.